The source of this T cell receptor beta chain is a study of T cell changes during pregnancy in multiple sclerosis. Produced via immunoSEQ multiplex PCR; TCRdb's table is partial and in-frame only. This sample has roughly 51,000 clones, with 80% to 95% found just once. Germline V lookup: CDR1 MNHNY, CDR2 SVGAGI (reference sequence). The CDR3 contains 13 residues. For this clone: The junction and the germline gene differ at one end; a read error may be behind it.

The sequencing here drew on CD4+ T cells from peripheral blood mononuclear cells, taken after pregnancy. V and J are TRBV6-6 and TRBJ2-1, with D possibly TRBD1 on 5 matching bases. This TCR was recovered from a female donor in good health, enrolled as a control in a pregnancy study. The CDR3: CASTQTPGQGGLF. Written as DNA, the CDR3 is TGTGCCAGCACCCAAACCCCTGGTCAGGGTGGGCTCTTC.